This TCR beta chain derives from a study of T cells after yellow fever vaccination. Study in general: Some fractions had low cell numbers, and these were prepared with SMART-Seq v4 Ultra Low Input.

TCR cDNA was made by 5'RACE template switching, adding a universal primer site and UMIs. Using its own MiXCR run on the 5' RACE reads, TCRdb lists one record per CDR3 protein. The sample records about 400,000 distinct CDR3 sequences, 11% being singletons. Study findings and constraints: Abundant contaminating clonotypes from the bulk population could appear in FACS-sorted repertoires. Subsequent booster samples again held most clones from primary vaccination (roughly 95% CD4, about 90% CD8).

Worth noting for this clonotype: Its cognate antigen is unknown.

Looked up from germline, CDR1 is PRHDT and CDR2 is FYEKMQ (reference sequence). The V gene end was trimmed by 6 bases and the J gene end by 3 bases; junction bases not matched to a gene: 11. CDR3 length: 15 amino acids. The sequence was collected from a man aged 18 to 30 who received the YFV17D yellow fever vaccine. This chain connects TRBV13 to TRBJ2-7; 7 nucleotides align to TRBD1. The starting material was PBMCs, obtained on the day of the first yellow fever vaccination. CDR3 nucleotide sequence: TGTGCCAGCAGTCCGAACGGGGACAGTATCTACGAGCAGTACTTC. This gives the protein CASSPNGDSIYEQYF.